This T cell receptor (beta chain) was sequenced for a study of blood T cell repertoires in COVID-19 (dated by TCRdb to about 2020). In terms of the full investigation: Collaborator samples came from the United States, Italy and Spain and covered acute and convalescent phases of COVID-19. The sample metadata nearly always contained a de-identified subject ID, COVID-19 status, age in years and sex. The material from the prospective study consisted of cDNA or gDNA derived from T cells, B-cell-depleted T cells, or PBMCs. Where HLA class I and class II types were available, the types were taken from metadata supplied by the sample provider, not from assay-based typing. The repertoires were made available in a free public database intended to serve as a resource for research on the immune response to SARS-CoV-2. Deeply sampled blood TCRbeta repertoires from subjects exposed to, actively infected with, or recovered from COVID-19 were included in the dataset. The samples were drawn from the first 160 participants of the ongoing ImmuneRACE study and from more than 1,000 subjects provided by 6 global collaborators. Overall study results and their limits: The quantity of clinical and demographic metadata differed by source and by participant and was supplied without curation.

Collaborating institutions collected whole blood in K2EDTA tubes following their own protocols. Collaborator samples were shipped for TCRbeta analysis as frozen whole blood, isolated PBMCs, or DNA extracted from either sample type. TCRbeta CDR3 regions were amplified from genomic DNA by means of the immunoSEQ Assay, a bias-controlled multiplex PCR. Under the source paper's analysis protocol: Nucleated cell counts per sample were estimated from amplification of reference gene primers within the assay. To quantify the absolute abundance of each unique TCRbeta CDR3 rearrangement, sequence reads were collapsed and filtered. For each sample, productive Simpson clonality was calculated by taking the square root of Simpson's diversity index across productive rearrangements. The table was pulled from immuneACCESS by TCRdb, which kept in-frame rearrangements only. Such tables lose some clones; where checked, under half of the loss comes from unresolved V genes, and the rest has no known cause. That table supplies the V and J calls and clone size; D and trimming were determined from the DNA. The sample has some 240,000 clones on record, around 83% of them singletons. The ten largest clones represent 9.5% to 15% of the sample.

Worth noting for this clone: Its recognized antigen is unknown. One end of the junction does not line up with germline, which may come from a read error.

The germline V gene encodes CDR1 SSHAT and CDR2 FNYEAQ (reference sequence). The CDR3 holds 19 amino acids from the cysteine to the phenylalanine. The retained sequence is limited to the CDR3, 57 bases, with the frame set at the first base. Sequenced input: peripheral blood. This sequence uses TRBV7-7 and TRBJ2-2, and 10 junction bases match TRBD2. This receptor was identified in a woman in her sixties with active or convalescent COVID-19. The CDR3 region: CASSLGPRTSGANTGELFF. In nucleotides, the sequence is TGTGCTAGCAGCTTAGGCCCCCGGACTAGCGGTGCCAACACCGGGGAGCTGTTTTTT.